The 22 T cell receptor beta chains below come from one sample, sequenced in a study of spatial heterogeneity in lung cancer (dated by TCRdb to the late 2010s). The library was generated by 5' RACE. Sequenced on a NextSeq 500. The public sequencing data were trimmed at Q25 with fastp and processed into clonotypes with MiXCR by TCRdb, which kept only in-frame beta chains. CDR3 protein sequences are deduplicated, and each keeps its most common genes and DNA. The sample has roughly 7,100 distinct CDR3 sequences on record, more than 10% of them singletons. About 8.1% of the sample comes from the top ten. Antigens of these TCRs are unknown. General study outcomes and caveats: The number of expanded intratumoral alpha and beta TCRs correlated with the tumor nonsynonymous mutation count.

The time point label, read with the paper, signifies: sample taken at primary tumor resection. The source material was lung tumor tissue, sampled at surgery. The receptors were gathered from a male donor with early-stage non-small cell lung cancer.

This clonotype was detected many times. The rearrangement links TRBV18 to TRBJ2-7; either TRBD1 or TRBD2 may supply D (5 bases each). The germline V and J ends were trimmed by 3 bases and 3 bases, with 9 bases remaining between them. Germline V CDR1 and CDR2: KGHSH, LQKENI. The CDR3 covers 13 residues. CDR3 coding DNA: TGTGCCAGCTCACCCCGGGGCAGCTACGAGCAGTACGTC. Encoded protein: CASSPRGSYEQYV.

The sample holds many counts of this clonotype. The J gene is TRBJ1-1, the V gene TRBV28; D not certain. V was shortened by 6 bases and J by 4 bases, with 6 bases between the two germline ends. The CDR3 is 11 amino acids. Germline CDR1 reads MDHEN; CDR2 reads SYDVKM. For the CDR3, the DNA is TGTGCCAGCAGAGTAAGCACTGAAGCTTTCTTT. Amino acid sequence: CASRVSTEAFF.

This clonotype came up many times. V usage is TRBV12-3 or TRBV12-4 and J usage is TRBJ1-2; a possible D gene is TRBD1 (5 bases). V lost 5 bases and J lost 4, with 11 bases in between. The CDR3 length is 13 residues. Here the CDR3 reads CASSGGVRYGYTF. The CDR3 DNA reads TGTGCCAGCAGTGGGGGAGTTCGCTATGGCTACACCTTC.

In its sample, this clonotype ranks as medium-sized. The V gene is TRBV6-6, the J gene TRBJ1-2; D not resolved. This CDR3 contains 15 residues. The germline V gene has CDR1 MNHNY and CDR2 SVGAGI (reference sequence). V gave up 2 bases and J gave up 8 bases, with 18 bases separating them. CDR3 in amino acids: CASSYEWSTSGGYTF. CDR3 DNA: TGTGCCAGCAGTTACGAGTGGAGCACTAGTGGGGGCTACACCTTC.

This clonotype was detected ten times or more. This rearrangement joins TRBV20-1 to TRBJ2-5; TRBD2 matches at 11 bases. The V segment lost 2 bases and the J segment 3 bases; nucleotides outside the gene matches: 14. CDR1 is DFQATT, CDR2 SNEGSKA, per germline (reference sequence). The CDR3 is made up of 18 amino acids. The CDR3 region has the DNA TGCAGTGCTAGACCTCACCTACTAGCGGGAGTATTCGAAGAGACCCAGTACTTC. It translates to CSARPHLLAGVFEETQYF.

In its sample, this clonotype was seen many times. The CDR3 sequence is CASSSASGTGGKGYTF. CDR3 nucleotides: TGTGCCAGCAGTTCCGCTTCCGGGACAGGGGGAAAAGGCTACACCTTC. The genes are TRBV28 and TRBJ1-2, with TRBD1 matching over 11 bases. CDR3 length: 16 residues. Unmatched junction bases numbered 12, after V lost 4 bases and J lost 8 bases. Germline loops: CDR1 MDHEN, CDR2 SYDVKM.

This clonotype is medium-sized. V is TRBV18 and J is TRBJ1-2; D is unresolved. Germline CDR1 reads KGHSH; CDR2 reads LQKENI. The CDR3 is 18 residues long. V was shortened by 2 bases and J by 0 bases, with 19 bases between the two germline ends. This CDR3 reads CASSPTGSSLKSNYGYTF. In DNA form, the CDR3 reads TGTGCCAGCTCACCAACCGGCAGTTCCCTAAAATCTAACTATGGCTACACCTTC.

This clonotype has at least ten counts. V usage is TRBV28 and J usage is TRBJ1-4; D unclear. CDR1 MDHEN and CDR2 SYDVKM come from the germline V gene. Trimming pared 7 bases from V and 7 bases from J, leaving 16 bases between. This CDR3 region has 14 residues. The CDR3 DNA reads TGTGCCAGCATTCCCTCCATCTGGGGTGAAAAACTGTTTTTT. This sequence encodes CASIPSIWGEKLFF.

This clonotype was detected many times. This chain connects TRBV28 to TRBJ2-1, with D possibly TRBD2 on 7 matching bases. The CDR3 spans 15 residues. V lost 8 bases and J 2 bases, leaving 16 bases between the germline ends. Germline V CDR1 and CDR2: MDHEN, SYDVKM. The CDR3 bases are TGTGCCAGCGTAAATGGGGGGGGCCCCTACAATGAGCAGTTCTTC. Protein product: CASVNGGGPYNEQFF.

This clonotype was detected ten times or more. This chain joins TRBV20-1 and TRBJ2-3; 7 nucleotides align to TRBD1. The CDR3 has 13 residues. Germline CDR1 reads DFQATT; CDR2 reads SNEGSKA (reference sequence). The ends lost 6 bases at V and 4 bases at J; junction bases unmatched: 7. DNA of the CDR3: TGCAGTGCCCCCATTCAGGGGGCAGATACGCAGTATTTT. Translated: CSAPIQGADTQYF.

Within the sample, this clonotype is medium-sized. In nucleotides, the CDR3 is TGTGCCAGCAGTGTTGTCAGGGGATACTACGAGCAGTACTTC. Its translation: CASSVVRGYYEQYF. V is TRBV6-1 and J is TRBJ2-7, with a possible D match to TRBD1 (6 bases). Trimming left V 4 bases short and J 3 bases short, with 13 bases between. This CDR3 contains 14 residues. From germline, CDR1 is MNHNS and CDR2 SASEGT.

The rearrangement uses TRBV5-1 and TRBJ1-2; 8 bases fit TRBD1. The CDR3 extends over 15 amino acids. From germline, CDR1 is SGHRS and CDR2 YFSETQ. Germline trimming cut 0 bases from V and 4 bases from J; bases unmatched to any gene: 5. The CDR3 loop reads CASSLGQGFVYGYTF. In nucleotides, the CDR3 is TGCGCCAGCAGCTTGGGACAGGGGTTTGTCTATGGCTACACCTTC. Using reference TRBV5-1 and TRBJ1-2 for the parts outside the CDR3, the full variable domain is KAGVTQTPRYLIKTRGQQVTLSCSPISGHRSVSWYQQTPGQGLQFLFEYFSETQRNKGNFPGRFSGRQFSNSRSEMNVSTLELGDSALYLCASSLGQGFVYGYTFGSGTRLTVV.

The sample holds many counts of this clonotype. The CDR3, as DNA: TGTGCCAGCAGCTCCGACGTCCAGTACGAGCAGTACTTC. Translating gives CASSSDVQYEQYF. The chain uses TRBV7-9 and TRBJ2-7; the D is unclear. The V and J ends lost 4 bases and 4 bases respectively, with 11 bases between them. CDR3 length equals 13 residues. Germline lookup yields CDR1 SEHNR and CDR2 FQNEAQ (reference sequence).

The table lists this clonotype with many counts. The chain links TRBV30 to TRBJ1-3; D gene unclear. Germline CDR1 and CDR2: GTSNPN and SVGIG (reference sequence). This CDR3 region has 14 residues. V lost 0 bases to trimming and J lost 0 bases, with 6 bases between them. For the CDR3, the DNA is TGTGCCTGGAGTGTTGGGCGCTCTGGAAACACCATATATTTT. Protein: CAWSVGRSGNTIYF.

This clonotype was recorded many times. The chain links TRBV28 to TRBJ2-5; perhaps TRBD1 as D (5 bases). The V end lost 3 bases, the J end lost 5 bases, and 16 bases lay between the germline ends. Per the germline V gene, CDR1 is MDHEN and CDR2 is SYDVKM. The CDR3 sequence is 15 residues long. The CDR3 reads CASSFYGRADETQYF. CDR3 DNA sequence: TGTGCCAGCAGTTTTTACGGCAGGGCGGATGAGACCCAGTACTTC.

This clonotype was counted at least ten times. The chain is built from TRBV20-1 and TRBJ2-5, with no clear D. The CDR3 length is 11 residues. Germline-derived CDR1 and CDR2 are DFQATT and SNEGSKA (reference sequence). Trimming pared 2 bases from V and 0 bases from J, leaving 1 base between. The DNA of the CDR3 is TGCAGTGCTAGAAACCAAGAGACCCAGTACTTC. Protein: CSARNQETQYF.

By its share, this clonotype is medium-sized. The gene calls are TRBV7-3 and TRBJ2-3; D might be TRBD2 (5 bases). This CDR3 region has 13 residues. Germline loops: CDR1 SGHTA, CDR2 FQGTGA. Trimming cost V 5 bases and J 2 bases, with 8 bases left between them. CDR3 in amino acids: CASSPDFTDTQYF. The CDR3 DNA sequence: TGTGCCAGCAGCCCGGACTTCACAGATACGCAGTATTTT.

By share of the sample, this clonotype is medium-sized. V is TRBV6-6 and J is TRBJ1-2; 7 bases line up with TRBD1. Germline V gene lookup returns CDR1 MNHNY and CDR2 SVGAGI (reference sequence). V was clipped by 6 bases and J by 5 bases; unmatched bases: 12. The CDR3 sequence is 15 residues long. The DNA of the CDR3 is TGTGCCAGCAGACCTCGACAGGGTGAGAGTTATGGCTACACCTTC. It translates to CASRPRQGESYGYTF.

This clonotype is categorized as medium-sized (0.01 to 0.1%). The chain joins TRBV7-6 to TRBJ1-5; TRBD1 matches at 7 bases. The germline gives CDR1 SGHVS, CDR2 FNYEAQ. V shed 11 bases, J shed 1 base, and the junction held 5 bases outside the gene matches. The CDR3 has 13 residues. This CDR3 is CASQGGSNQPQHF. In DNA, the CDR3 is TGTGCCTCCCAGGGGGGAAGCAATCAGCCCCAGCATTTT. Combining the CDR3 with reference TRBV7-6 and TRBJ1-5 gives the whole variable domain GAGVSQSPRYKVTKRGQDVALRCDPISGHVSLYWYRQALGQGPEFLTYFNYEAQQDKSGLPNDRFSAERPEGSISTLTIQRTEQRDSAMYRCASQGGSNQPQHFGDGTRLSIL.

V and J are TRBV27 and TRBJ2-7, with 9 bases that match TRBD1. The CDR3 contains 15 residues. Germline V gives CDR1 MNHEY, CDR2 SMNVEV (reference sequence). The junction had 7 bases not matched to a gene; V was cut back by 5 bases and J by 2 bases. The CDR3: CASSTDRGSTYEQYF. The CDR3 DNA sequence: TGTGCCAGCAGTACCGACAGGGGGTCGACCTACGAGCAGTACTTC.

The chain has TRBV5-4 and TRBJ2-1; 7 nucleotides match TRBD2. The CDR3 is made up of 16 amino acids. Germline V CDR1 and CDR2: SGHNT, YYREEE (reference sequence). Trimming cost V 1 base and J 5 bases; bases outside gene matches: 9. The CDR3, as DNA: TGTGCCAGCAGCTTGACCGGGACTAACATAAACAATGAGCAGTTCTTC. Translation gives CASSLTGTNINNEQFF.

This clonotype has a count of ten or more. The chain combines TRBV9 with TRBJ1-2; 8 nucleotides line up with TRBD1. Unmatched junction bases numbered 10, after V lost 1 base and J lost 2 bases. Germline V lookup: CDR1 SGDLS, CDR2 YYNGEE. The CDR3 is made up of 17 amino acids. The CDR3 loop is CASSVQGAAYKNYGYTF. The CDR3 DNA follows: TGTGCCAGCAGCGTACAGGGGGCCGCCTATAAAAACTATGGCTACACCTTC.